Shown below are 16 T cell receptor beta chains from a single sample sequenced in a study of T cells after yellow fever vaccination. TCRdb independently ran MiXCR on the 5' RACE reads; one entry per CDR3 protein. In the table there are 85,000 to 100,000 distinct CDR3 sequences, roughly 5.2% of which are singletons. The sample consisted of CD8+ T cells sorted from PBMCs, taken 10 days after the yellow fever booster vaccination. All receptors come from a man aged 18 to 30 who received the YFV17D yellow fever vaccine.

This clonotype was counted between two and nine times. The chain recombines TRBV15 with TRBJ2-5; TRBD1 aligns across 9 bases. The trim removed 5 bases at V and 3 bases at J, leaving 4 bases unmatched. Germline CDR1 is LNHNV and CDR2 is YYDKDF (reference sequence). CDR3 size: 14 residues. CDR3 sequence (DNA): TGTGCCACCAGCCTAGACAGGGGGAAAGAGACCCAGTACTTC. Protein sequence: CATSLDRGKETQYF.

The rearrangement links TRBV7-2 to TRBJ2-3; D may correspond to TRBD1 or TRBD2 (5 bases each). The CDR3 is made up of 13 amino acids. V was trimmed by 5 bases and J by 2 bases, leaving 8 bases between them. Looked up from germline, CDR1 is SGHTA and CDR2 is FQGNSA. CDR3 amino acids: CASSPGHTDTQYF. CDR3 DNA sequence: TGTGCCAGCAGCCCGGGGCACACAGATACGCAGTATTTT. Full variable domain (missing parts from reference TRBV7-2 and TRBJ2-3): GAGVSQSPSNKVTEKGKDVELRCDPISGHTALYWYRQSLGQGLEFLIYFQGNSAPDKSGLPSDRFSAERTGGSVSTLTIQRTQQEDSAVYLCASSPGHTDTQYFGPGTRLTVL.

This clonotype was seen a few times. The chain joins TRBV6-6 to TRBJ1-2; D is unresolved. The germline gives CDR1 MNHNY, CDR2 SVGAGI (reference sequence). V lost 6 bases and J lost 0, with 17 bases in between. The CDR3 runs 16 residues. DNA of the CDR3: TGTGCCAGCAGCCTGGACCCCGGACTAACTAACTATGGCTACACCTTC. Protein product: CASSLDPGLTNYGYTF.

The chain has TRBV14 and TRBJ2-7; D is perhaps TRBD1 (5 bases). CDR3 length equals 16 residues. V gave up 0 bases and J gave up 0 bases, with 12 bases separating them. CDR1 SGHDN and CDR2 FVKESK come from the germline V gene. The chain's CDR3 is CASSQDGPGPSYEQYF. In nucleotides, the CDR3 is TGTGCCAGCAGCCAAGATGGGCCAGGGCCCTCCTACGAGCAGTACTTC. The full variable domain, in which reference TRBV14 and TRBJ2-7 provide the parts outside the CDR3, is EAGVTQFPSHSVIEKGQTVTLRCDPISGHDNLYWYRRVMGKEIKFLLHFVKESKQDESGMPNNRFLAERTGGTYSTLKVQPAELEDSGVYFCASSQDGPGPSYEQYFGPGTRLTVT.

The chain combines TRBV6-2 or TRBV6-3 with TRBJ2-6; 7 bases match TRBD1. This CDR3 comprises 18 residues. Germline CDR1 MNHEY, CDR2 SVGEGT. The junction had 11 bases not matched to a gene; V was cut back by 5 bases and J by 1 base. The DNA of the CDR3 is TGTGCCAGCAGTCCGAACAGGGGATTAATGTCTGGGGCCAACGTCCTGACTTTC. Protein: CASSPNRGLMSGANVLTF.

This sequence joins TRBV29-1 and TRBJ1-4; 8 bases map to TRBD1. The germline gives CDR1 SQVTM, CDR2 ANQGSEA. The CDR3 length is 13 residues. V gave up 6 bases and J gave up 7 bases; unmatched junction bases: 7. CDR3 nucleotides: TGCAGCGTGGCTACAGGGGGTGTTGAAAAACTGTTTTTT. Amino acids: CSVATGGVEKLFF.

The rearrangement uses TRBV12-3 or TRBV12-4 and TRBJ1-1; D gene uncertain. The CDR3 sequence is 12 residues long. With 4 bases removed from V and 5 bases from J, the gap between germline ends came to 8 bases. CDR3 bases: TGTGCCAGCAGTTCGGACGGAACTGAAGCTTTCTTT. Its protein product is CASSSDGTEAFF.

This clonotype was seen more than once but under ten times. The chain joins TRBV3-1 to TRBJ2-5, with 14 bases identical to TRBD2. Germline V gives CDR1 LGHDT, CDR2 YNNKEL (reference sequence). Trimming at V came to 5 bases and at J to 3 bases, leaving 8 bases not matched to a gene. The CDR3 runs to 17 residues. In DNA form, the CDR3 reads TGTGCCAGCAGCATGAGACTAGCGGGGGGGCCTGAAGAGACCCAGTACTTC. Translation: CASSMRLAGGPEETQYF.

The rearrangement joins TRBV6-5 to TRBJ2-2; TRBD1 might be the D (6 bases). Per germline, CDR1 MNHEY and CDR2 SVGAGI. The ends were cut back, 2 bases at V and 1 base at J, with 11 bases in the middle. The CDR3 sequence is 16 residues long. This CDR3 reads CASSYTGQRNTGELFF. CDR3 DNA: TGTGCCAGCAGTTACACTGGACAGAGGAACACCGGGGAGCTGTTTTTT.

The V call is TRBV12-3 or TRBV12-4, the J call TRBJ2-1; 9 nucleotides match TRBD2. Unmatched junction bases numbered 3, after V lost 4 bases and J lost 14 bases. The CDR3 extends over 11 amino acids. The CDR3 here is CASSYSGRKFF. For the CDR3, the DNA is TGTGCCAGCAGTTATAGCGGGAGAAAGTTCTTC.

This clonotype was seen a few times. The chain links TRBV7-9 to TRBJ2-5, with TRBD1 matching over 8 bases. This CDR3 spans 14 amino acids. V lost 5 bases, J lost 4 bases, and 6 bases stayed unmatched. The V gene's germline CDR1 is SEHNR and CDR2 FQNEAQ (reference sequence). CDR3 in DNA: TGTGCCAGCAGCGCATCCGGGACAGGAGAGACCCAGTACTTC. Translated, it gives CASSASGTGETQYF.

The chain joins TRBV7-9 to TRBJ1-1; 8 nucleotides agree with TRBD1. Unmatched junction bases numbered 0, after V lost 1 base and J lost 8 bases. There are 12 residues in the CDR3. Germline V gene lookup returns CDR1 SEHNR and CDR2 FQNEAQ (reference sequence). CDR3 protein: CASSLGDREAFF. The DNA of the CDR3 is TGTGCCAGCAGCTTAGGGGACAGGGAAGCTTTCTTT.

The gene calls are TRBV20-1 and TRBJ2-5; TRBD2 aligns across 7 bases. The CDR3 has 12 residues. V was clipped by 8 bases and J by 1 base; unmatched bases: 4. Germline CDR1 DFQATT, CDR2 SNEGSKA (reference sequence). CDR3: CSQRLAQETQYF. Written as DNA, the CDR3 is TGCAGTCAGAGACTAGCCCAAGAGACCCAGTACTTC.

The V and J genes are TRBV20-1 and TRBJ1-1, with TRBD1 identical over 8 bases. Germline assignment: CDR1 DFQATT and CDR2 SNEGSKA (reference sequence). The junction had 10 bases not matched to a gene; V was cut back by 5 bases and J by 2 bases. The CDR3 has 15 residues. The CDR3 here is CSALGDRSFNTEAFF. The CDR3 region has the DNA TGCAGTGCTTTAGGGGACAGGAGTTTCAACACTGAAGCTTTCTTT.

This clonotype was detected many times. V gene TRBV20-1 combines with J gene TRBJ2-3, with D perhaps matching TRBD1 or TRBD2 (5 bases each). CDR1 DFQATT and CDR2 SNEGSKA come from the germline V gene (reference sequence). Trimming took off 6 bases at V and 5 bases at J, with 15 bases between the two ends. The CDR3 length is 13 residues. Here the CDR3 reads CSAEDGAGDTQYF. Written as DNA, the CDR3 is TGCAGTGCAGAGGACGGGGCCGGAGATACGCAGTATTTT.

Many counts were recorded for this clonotype. The rearrangement joins TRBV5-1 to TRBJ2-3; D gene uncertain. The CDR3 consists of 13 residues. Germline CDR1 SGHRS, CDR2 YFSETQ. V was clipped by 2 bases and J by 2 bases, with 6 bases between them. This chain's CDR3 is CASSFGLTDTQYF. CDR3 nucleotides: TGCGCCAGCAGCTTCGGCCTCACAGATACGCAGTATTTT.